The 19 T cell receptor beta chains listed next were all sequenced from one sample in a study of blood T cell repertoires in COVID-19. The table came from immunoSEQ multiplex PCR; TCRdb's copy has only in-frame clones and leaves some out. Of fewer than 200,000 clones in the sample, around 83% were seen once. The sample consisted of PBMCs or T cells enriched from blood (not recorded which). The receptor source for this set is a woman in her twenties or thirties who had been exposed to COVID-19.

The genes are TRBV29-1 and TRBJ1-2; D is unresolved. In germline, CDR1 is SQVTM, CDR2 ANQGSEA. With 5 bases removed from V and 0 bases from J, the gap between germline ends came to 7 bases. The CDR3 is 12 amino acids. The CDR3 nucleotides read TGCAGCGTTTTGACTACTAACTATGGCTACACCTTC. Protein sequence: CSVLTTNYGYTF.

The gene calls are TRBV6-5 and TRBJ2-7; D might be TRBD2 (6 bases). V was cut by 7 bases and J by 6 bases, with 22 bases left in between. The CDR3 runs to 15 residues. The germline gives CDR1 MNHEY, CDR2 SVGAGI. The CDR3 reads CASTPPGGMRGEQYF. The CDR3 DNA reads TGTGCCAGCACTCCACCCGGGGGAATGAGGGGCGAGCAGTACTTC.

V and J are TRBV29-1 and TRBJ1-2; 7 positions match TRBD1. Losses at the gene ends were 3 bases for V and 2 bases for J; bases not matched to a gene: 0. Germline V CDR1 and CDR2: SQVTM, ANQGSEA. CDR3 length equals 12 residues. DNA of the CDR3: TGCAGCGTTGAGACAGGGAACTATGGCTACACCTTC. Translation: CSVETGNYGYTF.

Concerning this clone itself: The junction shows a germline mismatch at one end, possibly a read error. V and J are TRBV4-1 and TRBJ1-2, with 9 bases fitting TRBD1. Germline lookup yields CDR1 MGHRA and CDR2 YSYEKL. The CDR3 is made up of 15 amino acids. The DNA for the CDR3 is TGCACCAGCAGCCACCCCTACGACAGGGGGTATGGCTACACCTTC. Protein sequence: CTSSHPYDRGYGYTF.

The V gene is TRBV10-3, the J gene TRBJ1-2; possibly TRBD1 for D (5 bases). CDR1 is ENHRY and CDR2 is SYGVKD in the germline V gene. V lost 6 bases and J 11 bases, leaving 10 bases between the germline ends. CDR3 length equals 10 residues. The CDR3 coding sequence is TGTGCCATCAGGCAACAGGTTTACACCTTC. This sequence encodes CAIRQQVYTF.

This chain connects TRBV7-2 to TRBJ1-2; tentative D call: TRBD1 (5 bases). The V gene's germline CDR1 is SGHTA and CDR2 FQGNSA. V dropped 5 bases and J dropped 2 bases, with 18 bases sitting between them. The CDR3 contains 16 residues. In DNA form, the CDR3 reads TGTGCCAGCAGCCCCACCTTTGTCGGGGGAAACTATGGCTACACCTTC. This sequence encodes CASSPTFVGGNYGYTF.

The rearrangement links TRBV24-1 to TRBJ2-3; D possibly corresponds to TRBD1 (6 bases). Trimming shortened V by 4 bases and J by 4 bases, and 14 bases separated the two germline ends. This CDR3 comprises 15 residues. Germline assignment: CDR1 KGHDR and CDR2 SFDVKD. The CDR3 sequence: CATSETTGSPDTQYF. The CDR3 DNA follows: TGTGCCACCAGTGAAACAACAGGGAGTCCAGATACGCAGTATTTT.

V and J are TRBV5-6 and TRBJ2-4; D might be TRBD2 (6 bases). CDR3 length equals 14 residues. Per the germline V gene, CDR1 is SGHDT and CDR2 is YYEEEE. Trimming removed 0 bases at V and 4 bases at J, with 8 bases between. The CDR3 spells CASSLDGGKNIQYF. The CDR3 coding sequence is TGTGCCAGCAGCTTGGACGGAGGGAAAAACATTCAGTACTTC.

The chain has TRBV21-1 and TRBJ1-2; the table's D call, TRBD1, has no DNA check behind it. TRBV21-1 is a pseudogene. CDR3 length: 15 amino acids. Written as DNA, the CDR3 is TGTGCCAGCAGCCCCCGGACAGCTAGGGCGTGTGGCTACACCTTC. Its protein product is CASSPRTARACGYTF.

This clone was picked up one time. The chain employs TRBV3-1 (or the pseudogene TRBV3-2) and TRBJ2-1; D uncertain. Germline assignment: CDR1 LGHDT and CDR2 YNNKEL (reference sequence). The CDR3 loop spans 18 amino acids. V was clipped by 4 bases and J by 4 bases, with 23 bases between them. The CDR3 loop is CASSPHHGLRPSYNEQFF. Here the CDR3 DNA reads TGTGCCAGCAGCCCTCACCATGGGCTACGCCCTTCATACAATGAGCAGTTCTTC.

CDR3 DNA: TGTGCCTGGAGTGTACAGTCCAATCAGCCCCAGCATTTT. Its translation: CAWSVQSNQPQHF. The V and J genes are TRBV30 and TRBJ1-5; D uncertain. Trimming left V 0 bases short and J 3 bases short, with 6 bases between. CDR1 is GTSNPN, CDR2 SVGIG, per germline (reference sequence). This CDR3 contains 13 residues.

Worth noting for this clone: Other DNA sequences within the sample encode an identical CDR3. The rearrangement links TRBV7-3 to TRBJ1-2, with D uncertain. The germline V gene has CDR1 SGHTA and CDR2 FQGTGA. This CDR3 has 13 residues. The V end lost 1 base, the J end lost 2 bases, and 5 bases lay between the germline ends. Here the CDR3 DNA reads TGTGCCAGCAGCTTAAGAGGGAACTATGGCTACACCTTC. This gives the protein CASSLRGNYGYTF.

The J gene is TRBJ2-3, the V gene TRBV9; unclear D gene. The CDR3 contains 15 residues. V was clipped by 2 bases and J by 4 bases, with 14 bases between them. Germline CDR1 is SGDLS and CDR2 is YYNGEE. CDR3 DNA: TGTGCCAGCAGCGTTCTATCTGGTTCGGCAGATACGCAGTATTTT. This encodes CASSVLSGSADTQYF.

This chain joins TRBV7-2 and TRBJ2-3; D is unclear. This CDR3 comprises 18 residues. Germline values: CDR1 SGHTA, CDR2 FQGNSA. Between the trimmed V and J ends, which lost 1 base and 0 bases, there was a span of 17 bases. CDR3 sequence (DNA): TGTGCCAGCAGCTTAGAGCAGGTGGGCTACCTGAGCACAGATACGCAGTATTTT. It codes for CASSLEQVGYLSTDTQYF.

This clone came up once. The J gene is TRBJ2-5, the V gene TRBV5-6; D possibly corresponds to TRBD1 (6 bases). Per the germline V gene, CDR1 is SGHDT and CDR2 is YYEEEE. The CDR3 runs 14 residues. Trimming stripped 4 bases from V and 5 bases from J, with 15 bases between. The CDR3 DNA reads TGTGCCAGCAGCACCCAACTGGGGGCCGAGACCCAGTACTTC. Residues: CASSTQLGAETQYF.

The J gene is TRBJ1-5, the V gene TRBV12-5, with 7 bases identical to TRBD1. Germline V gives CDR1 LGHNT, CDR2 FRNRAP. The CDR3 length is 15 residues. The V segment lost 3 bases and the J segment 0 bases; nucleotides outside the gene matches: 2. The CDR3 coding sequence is TGTGCTAGTGGTTTTGACAGGGCTAGCAATCAGCCCCAGCATTTT. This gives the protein CASGFDRASNQPQHF.

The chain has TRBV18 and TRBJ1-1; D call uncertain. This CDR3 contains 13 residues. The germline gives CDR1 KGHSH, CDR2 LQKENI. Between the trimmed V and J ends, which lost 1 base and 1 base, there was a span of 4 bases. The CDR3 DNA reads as TGTGCCAGCTCACCACAGCAGAACACTGAAGCTTTCTTT. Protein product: CASSPQQNTEAFF.

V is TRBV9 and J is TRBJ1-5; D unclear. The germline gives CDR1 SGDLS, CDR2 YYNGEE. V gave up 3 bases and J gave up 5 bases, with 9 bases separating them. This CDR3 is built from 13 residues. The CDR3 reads CASSAGEDQPQHF. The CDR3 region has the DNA TGTGCCAGCAGCGCCGGGGAAGATCAGCCCCAGCATTTT.

CDR3 region: CASSVTGNAAIQPQHF. The DNA of the CDR3 is TGTGCCAGTAGTGTGACAGGTAATGCCGCAATTCAGCCCCAGCATTTT. The chain carries TRBV19 and TRBJ1-5; D is possibly TRBD1 (6 bases). Germline CDR1 is LNHDA and CDR2 is SQIVND (reference sequence). V was shortened by 5 bases and J by 6 bases, with 20 bases between the two germline ends. CDR3 size: 16 residues.